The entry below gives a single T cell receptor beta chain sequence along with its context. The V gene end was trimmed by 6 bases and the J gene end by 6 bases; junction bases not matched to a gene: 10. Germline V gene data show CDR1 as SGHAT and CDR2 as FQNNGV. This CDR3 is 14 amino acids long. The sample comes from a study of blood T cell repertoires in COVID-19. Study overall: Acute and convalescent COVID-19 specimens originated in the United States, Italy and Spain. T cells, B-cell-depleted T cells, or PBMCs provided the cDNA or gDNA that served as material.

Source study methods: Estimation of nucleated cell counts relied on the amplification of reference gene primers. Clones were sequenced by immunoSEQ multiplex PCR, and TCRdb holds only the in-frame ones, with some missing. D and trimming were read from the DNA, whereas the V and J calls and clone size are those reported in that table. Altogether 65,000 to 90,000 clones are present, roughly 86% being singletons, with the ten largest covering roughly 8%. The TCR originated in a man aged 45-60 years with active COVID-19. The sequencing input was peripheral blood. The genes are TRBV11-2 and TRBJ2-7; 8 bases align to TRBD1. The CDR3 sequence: CASREWGQDFEQYF. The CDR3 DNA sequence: TGTGCCAGCAGGGAATGGGGACAGGATTTCGAGCAGTACTTC. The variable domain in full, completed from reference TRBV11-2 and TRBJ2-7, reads EAGVAQSPRYKIIEKRQSVAFWCNPISGHATLYWYQQILGQGPKLLIQFQNNGVVDDSQLPKDRFSAERLKGVDSTLKIQPAKLEDSAVYLCASREWGQDFEQYFGPGTRLTVT.